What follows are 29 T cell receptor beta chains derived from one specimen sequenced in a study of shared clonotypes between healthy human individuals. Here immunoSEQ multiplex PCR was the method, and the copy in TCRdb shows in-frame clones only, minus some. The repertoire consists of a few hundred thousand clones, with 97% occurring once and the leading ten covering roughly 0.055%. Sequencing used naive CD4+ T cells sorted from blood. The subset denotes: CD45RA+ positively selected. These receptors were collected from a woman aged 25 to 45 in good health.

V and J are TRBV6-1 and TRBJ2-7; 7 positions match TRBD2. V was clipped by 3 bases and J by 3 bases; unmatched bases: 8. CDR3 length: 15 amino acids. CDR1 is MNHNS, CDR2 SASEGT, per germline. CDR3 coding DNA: TGTGCCAGCAGTGACGGGCGGGAGTGGGTCTACGAGCAGTACTTC. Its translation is CASSDGREWVYEQYF.

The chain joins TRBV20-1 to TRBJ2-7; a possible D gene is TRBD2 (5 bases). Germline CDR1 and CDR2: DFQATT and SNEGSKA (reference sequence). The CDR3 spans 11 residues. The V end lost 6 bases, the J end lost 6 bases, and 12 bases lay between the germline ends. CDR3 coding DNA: TGCAGTGCAGAGGGAGTCTCCGAGCAGTACTTC. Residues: CSAEGVSEQYF.

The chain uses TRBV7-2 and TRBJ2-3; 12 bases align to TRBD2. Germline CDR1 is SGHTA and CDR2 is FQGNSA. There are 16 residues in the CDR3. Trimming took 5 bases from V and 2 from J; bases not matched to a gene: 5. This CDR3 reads CASSPGLAGLTDTQYF. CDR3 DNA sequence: TGTGCCAGCAGCCCCGGACTAGCGGGACTCACAGATACGCAGTATTTT.

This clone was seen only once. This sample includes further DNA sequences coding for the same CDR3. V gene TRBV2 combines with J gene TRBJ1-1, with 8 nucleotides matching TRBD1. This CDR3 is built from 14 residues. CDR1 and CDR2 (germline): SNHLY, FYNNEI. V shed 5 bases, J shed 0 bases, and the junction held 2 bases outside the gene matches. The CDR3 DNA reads TGTGCCAGCAGTCGACAGGGGCTGAACACTGAAGCTTTCTTT. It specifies CASSRQGLNTEAFF.

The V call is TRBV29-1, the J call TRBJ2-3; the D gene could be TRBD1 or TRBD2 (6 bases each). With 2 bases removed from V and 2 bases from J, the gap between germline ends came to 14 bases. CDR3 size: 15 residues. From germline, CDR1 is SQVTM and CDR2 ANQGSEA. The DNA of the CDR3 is TGCAGCGTTGAACCGGCCAGGGGACTCACAGATACGCAGTATTTT. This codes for CSVEPARGLTDTQYF.

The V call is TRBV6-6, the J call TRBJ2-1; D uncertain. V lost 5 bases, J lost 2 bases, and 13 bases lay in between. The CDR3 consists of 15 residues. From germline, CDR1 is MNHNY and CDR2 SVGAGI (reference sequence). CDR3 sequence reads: CASSPNSLAYNEQFF. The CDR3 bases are TGTGCCAGCAGTCCTAACTCCTTAGCCTACAATGAGCAGTTCTTC.

CDR3 DNA: TGTGCCAGCAGCCAAGATCGGGGACTAGCGGGAGGGCCCGTATATGAGCAGTTCTTC. As protein: CASSQDRGLAGGPVYEQFF. The V gene is TRBV4-2, the J gene TRBJ2-1; 16 bases are shared with TRBD2. The CDR3 covers 19 residues. Germline V lookup: CDR1 LGHNA, CDR2 YNFKEQ. J gave up 8 bases and V 0 bases, and 10 bases lay outside the gene matches.

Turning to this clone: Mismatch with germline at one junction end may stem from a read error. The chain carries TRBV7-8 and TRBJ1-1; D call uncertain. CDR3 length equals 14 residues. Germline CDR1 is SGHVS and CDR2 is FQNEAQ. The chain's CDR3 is CASSLAGMNTGAFF. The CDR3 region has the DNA TGTGCCAGCAGCTTAGCGGGCATGAACACTGGAGCTTTCTTT.

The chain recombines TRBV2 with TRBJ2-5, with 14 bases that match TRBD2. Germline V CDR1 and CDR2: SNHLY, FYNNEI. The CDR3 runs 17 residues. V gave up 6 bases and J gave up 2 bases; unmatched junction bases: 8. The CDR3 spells CASRGLAGVRSQETQYF. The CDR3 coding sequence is TGTGCCAGCAGGGGACTAGCGGGAGTGCGGAGTCAAGAGACCCAGTACTTC.

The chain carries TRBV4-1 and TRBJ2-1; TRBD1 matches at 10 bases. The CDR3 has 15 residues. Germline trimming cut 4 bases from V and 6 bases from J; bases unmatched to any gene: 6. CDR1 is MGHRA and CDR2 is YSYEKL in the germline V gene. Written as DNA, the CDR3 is TGCGCCAGCAGCCGAACCGGGACAGGGGTCAATGAGCAGTTCTTC. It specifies CASSRTGTGVNEQFF.

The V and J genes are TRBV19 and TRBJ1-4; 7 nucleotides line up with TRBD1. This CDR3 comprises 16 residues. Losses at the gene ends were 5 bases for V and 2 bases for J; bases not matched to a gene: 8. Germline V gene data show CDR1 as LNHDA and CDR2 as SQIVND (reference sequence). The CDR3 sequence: CASSARQTGTNEKLFF. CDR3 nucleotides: TGTGCCAGTAGTGCTCGGCAGACAGGGACTAATGAAAAACTGTTTTTT.

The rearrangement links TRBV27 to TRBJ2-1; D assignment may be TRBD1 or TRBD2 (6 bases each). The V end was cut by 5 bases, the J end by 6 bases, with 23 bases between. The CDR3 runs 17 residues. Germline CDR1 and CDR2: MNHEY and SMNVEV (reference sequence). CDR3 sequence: CASSRPLGGRSSNEQFF. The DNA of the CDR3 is TGTGCCAGCAGTCGCCCCTTAGGGGGGCGGTCCAGCAATGAGCAGTTCTTC.

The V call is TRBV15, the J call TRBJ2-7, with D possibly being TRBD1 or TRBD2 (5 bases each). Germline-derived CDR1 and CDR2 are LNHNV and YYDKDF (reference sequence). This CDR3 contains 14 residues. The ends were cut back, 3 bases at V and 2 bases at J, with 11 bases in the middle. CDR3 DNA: TGTGCCACCAGCAGCTCGGGGCCAACCTACGAGCAGTACTTC. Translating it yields CATSSSGPTYEQYF.

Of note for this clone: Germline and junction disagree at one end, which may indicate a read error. DNA for the CDR3: TGCGCCAGCAGCCACCGGGCCGGGACGCAAGACTTT. Its translation: CASSHRAGTQDF. This chain uses TRBV5-1 with TRBJ1-3; possibly TRBD1 for D (5 bases). CDR3 length equals 12 residues. Per the germline V gene, CDR1 is SGHRS and CDR2 is YFSETQ.

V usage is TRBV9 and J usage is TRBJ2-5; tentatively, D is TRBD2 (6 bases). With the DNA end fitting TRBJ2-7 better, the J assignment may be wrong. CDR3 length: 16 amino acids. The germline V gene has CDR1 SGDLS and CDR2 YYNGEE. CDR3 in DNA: TGTGCCAGCAGCGTACTTAGCGGCCCCGGGGCCTACGAGCAGTACTTC. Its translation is CASSVLSGPGAYEQYF.

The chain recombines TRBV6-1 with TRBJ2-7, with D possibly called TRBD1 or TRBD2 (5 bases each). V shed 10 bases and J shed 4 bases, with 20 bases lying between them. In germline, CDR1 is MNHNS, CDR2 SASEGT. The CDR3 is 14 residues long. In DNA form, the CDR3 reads TGTGCCATCTCTGCGTGGGACCCGAGGTACGAGCAGTACTTC. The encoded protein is CAISAWDPRYEQYF.

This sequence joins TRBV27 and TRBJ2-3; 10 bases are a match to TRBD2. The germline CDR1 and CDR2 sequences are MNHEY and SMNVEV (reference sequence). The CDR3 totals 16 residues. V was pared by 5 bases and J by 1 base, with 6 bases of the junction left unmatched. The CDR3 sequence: CASSARLAGGTDTQYF. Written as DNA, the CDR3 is TGTGCCAGCAGTGCCAGACTAGCGGGTGGCACAGATACGCAGTATTTT.

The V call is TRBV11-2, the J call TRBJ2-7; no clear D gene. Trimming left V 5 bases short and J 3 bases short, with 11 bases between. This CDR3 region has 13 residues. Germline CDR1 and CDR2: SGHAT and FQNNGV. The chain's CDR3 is CASSHLDVYEQYF. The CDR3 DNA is TGTGCCAGCAGCCACTTGGATGTCTACGAGCAGTACTTC.

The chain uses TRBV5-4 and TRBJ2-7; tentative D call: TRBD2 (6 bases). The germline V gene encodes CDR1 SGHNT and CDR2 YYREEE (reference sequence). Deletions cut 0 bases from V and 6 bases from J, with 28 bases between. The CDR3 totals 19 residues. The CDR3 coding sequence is TGTGCCAGCAGCTTGGGGGGAGGATGGAAGGAGGGAGTGTCGTCCGAGCAGTACTTC. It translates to CASSLGGGWKEGVSSEQYF.

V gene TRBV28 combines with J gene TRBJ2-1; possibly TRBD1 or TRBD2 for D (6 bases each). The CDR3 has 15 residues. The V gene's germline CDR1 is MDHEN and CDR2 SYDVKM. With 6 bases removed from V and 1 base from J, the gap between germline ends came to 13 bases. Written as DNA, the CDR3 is TGTGCCAGCAGCCCCCAGGGGACTTCCTACAATGAGCAGTTCTTC. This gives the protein CASSPQGTSYNEQFF.

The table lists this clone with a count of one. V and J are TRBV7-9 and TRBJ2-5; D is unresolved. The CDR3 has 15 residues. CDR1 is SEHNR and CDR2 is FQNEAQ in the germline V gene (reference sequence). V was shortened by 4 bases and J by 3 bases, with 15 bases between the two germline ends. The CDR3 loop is CASSSYRAREETQYF. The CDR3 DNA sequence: TGTGCCAGCAGCTCCTACCGGGCGCGTGAAGAGACCCAGTACTTC.

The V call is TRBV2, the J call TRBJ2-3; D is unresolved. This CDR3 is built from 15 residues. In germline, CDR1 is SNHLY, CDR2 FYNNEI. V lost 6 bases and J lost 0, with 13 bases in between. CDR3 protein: CASSHTEASTDTQYF. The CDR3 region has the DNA TGTGCCAGCAGCCACACAGAGGCGAGCACAGATACGCAGTATTTT.

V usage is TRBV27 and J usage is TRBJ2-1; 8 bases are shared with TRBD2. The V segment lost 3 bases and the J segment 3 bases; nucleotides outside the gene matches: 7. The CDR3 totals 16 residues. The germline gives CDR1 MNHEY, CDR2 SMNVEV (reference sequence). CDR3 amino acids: CASSFGGGRFYNEQFF. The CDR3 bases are TGTGCCAGCAGTTTTGGGGGCGGGAGGTTCTACAATGAGCAGTTCTTC.

The CDR3 nucleotides are TGTGCCAGCAGCTTAGGAGCCCCCGTCTCCGCAGATACGCAGTATTTT. Protein product: CASSLGAPVSADTQYF. The chain couples TRBV11-2 to TRBJ2-3; D call uncertain. This CDR3 has 16 amino acids. Deletions cut 1 base from V and 4 bases from J, with 15 bases between. The V gene's germline CDR1 is SGHAT and CDR2 FQNNGV. The full variable domain, with the rest looked up from reference TRBV11-2 and TRBJ2-3, is EAGVAQSPRYKIIEKRQSVAFWCNPISGHATLYWYQQILGQGPKLLIQFQNNGVVDDSQLPKDRFSAERLKGVDSTLKIQPAKLEDSAVYLCASSLGAPVSADTQYFGPGTRLTVL.

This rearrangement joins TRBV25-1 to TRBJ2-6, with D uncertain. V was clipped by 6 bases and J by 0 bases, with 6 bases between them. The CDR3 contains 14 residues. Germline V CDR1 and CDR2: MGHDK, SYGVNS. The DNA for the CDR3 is TGTGCCAGCAGCCCGAGCTCTGGGGCCAACGTCCTGACTTTC. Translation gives CASSPSSGANVLTF.

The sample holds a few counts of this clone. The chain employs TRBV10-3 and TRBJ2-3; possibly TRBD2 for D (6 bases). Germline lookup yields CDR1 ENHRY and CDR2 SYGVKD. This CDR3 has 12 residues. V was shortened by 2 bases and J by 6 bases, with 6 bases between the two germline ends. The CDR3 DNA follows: TGTGCCATCAGTGAGGGGAGGGATACGCAGTATTTT. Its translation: CAISEGRDTQYF.

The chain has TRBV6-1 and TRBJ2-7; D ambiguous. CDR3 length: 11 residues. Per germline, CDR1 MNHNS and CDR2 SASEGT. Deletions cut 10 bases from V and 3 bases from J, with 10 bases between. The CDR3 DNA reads TGTGCCACCTTCGACAACTACGAGCAGTACTTC. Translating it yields CATFDNYEQYF.

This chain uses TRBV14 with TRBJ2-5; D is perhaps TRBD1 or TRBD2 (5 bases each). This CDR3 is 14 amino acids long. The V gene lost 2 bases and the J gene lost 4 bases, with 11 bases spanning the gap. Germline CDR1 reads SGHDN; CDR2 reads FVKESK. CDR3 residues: CASSQQGVVETQYF. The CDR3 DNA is TGTGCCAGCAGCCAACAGGGAGTCGTAGAGACCCAGTACTTC. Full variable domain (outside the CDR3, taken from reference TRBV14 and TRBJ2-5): EAGVTQFPSHSVIEKGQTVTLRCDPISGHDNLYWYRRVMGKEIKFLLHFVKESKQDESGMPNNRFLAERTGGTYSTLKVQPAELEDSGVYFCASSQQGVVETQYFGPGTRLLVL.

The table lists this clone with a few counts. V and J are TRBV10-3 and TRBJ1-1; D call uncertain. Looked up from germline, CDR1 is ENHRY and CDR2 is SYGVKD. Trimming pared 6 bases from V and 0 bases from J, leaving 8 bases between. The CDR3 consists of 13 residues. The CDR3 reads CAISQTMNTEAFF. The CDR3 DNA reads TGTGCCATCAGCCAGACAATGAACACTGAAGCTTTCTTT.